This T cell receptor beta chain was recorded in a study of T cell repertoires in cytomegalovirus infection. Study findings and constraints: CMV-specific TCR beta clonotypes restricted by HLA-C dominated the ex vivo response.

This CDR3 has 17 amino acids. Trimming left V 6 bases short and J 2 bases short, with 19 bases between. CDR1 is MGHRA and CDR2 is YSYEKL in the germline V gene. A remark on this clonotype: Its antigen remains unidentified.

TCRdb used MiXCR to reprocess the reads, holding one entry per CDR3 protein. The sample includes about half a million distinct CDR3 sequences, 30% to 40% of them seen just once. The source is a human donor in good health (CMV status not recorded). Some clones in this sample may be carry-over from other donors' samples. The chain carries TRBV4-1 and TRBJ2-2; no reliable D call. This sample comprised cultured PBMCs, obtained from culture after CMV antigen stimulation. In DNA form, the CDR3 reads TGCGCCAGCAGATTTCGTTGGCAGGCTGATAACACCGGGGAGCTGTTTTTT. Its translation: CASRFRWQADNTGELFF.